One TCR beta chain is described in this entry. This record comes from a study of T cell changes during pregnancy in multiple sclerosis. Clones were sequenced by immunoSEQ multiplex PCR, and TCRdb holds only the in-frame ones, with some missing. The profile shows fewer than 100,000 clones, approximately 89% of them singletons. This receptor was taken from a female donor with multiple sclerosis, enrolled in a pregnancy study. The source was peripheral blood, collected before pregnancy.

The CDR3 region has the DNA TGTGCCAGCAGCTTAGCGGGGATCTCCTACGAGCAGTACTTC. It encodes CASSLAGISYEQYF. The genes are TRBV11-2 and TRBJ2-7, with D possibly TRBD2 on 5 matching bases. The CDR3 loop spans 14 amino acids. Trimming left V 1 base short and J 0 bases short, with 7 bases between. From germline, CDR1 is SGHAT and CDR2 FQNNGV.